This TCR beta chain is from a study of shared clonotypes between healthy human individuals. Overall study: There were three CD4 naive, three CD4 memory, two CD8 naive and one CD8 memory plates per donor.

The assay was immunoSEQ multiplex PCR, and TCRdb's table has in-frame clones only and misses some. The sample includes roughly 770,000 clones, about 96% seen only once; the top ten take about 0.25%. The naive CD8 subset, CD45RO-negative cells positively selected for CCR7, excluded terminally differentiated effector memory CD45RA+ cells. Only Caucasian adults living in Nashville, Tennessee made up the donor group. Trimming took 4 bases from V and 7 from J; bases not matched to a gene: 8. CDR3 size: 15 residues. Germline V gene data show CDR1 as SGHVS and CDR2 as FNYEAQ. Findings and caveats of the study: On the whole, naive subsets had larger estimated richness than memory subsets had. Non-shared clonotypes were found to have lower generation probabilities than the clonotypes that were shared by all four of the sorted-subset donors.

This clone has just one count. As yet, its antigen is unknown. The receptor was isolated from a man aged 25 to 40 in good health. The specimen sequenced was naive CD8+ T cells sorted from blood. The chain employs TRBV7-6 and TRBJ2-2, with 8 bases matching TRBD2. CDR3 in DNA: TGTGCCAGCAGCTCTAGCGGGCCGGGCCTCGGGGAGCTGTTTTTT. This sequence encodes CASSSSGPGLGELFF.